This T cell receptor beta chain was sequenced for a study of human T cells and chemical hapten exposure. TCRdb fed the RACE reads into MiXCR, producing one record per CDR3 protein. The sample contains about 180,000 distinct CDR3 sequences, just under 30% of which appear only once. Documented time point: pre-sensitization, week 0. The sample's treatment: therapeutic diphenylcyclopropenone sensitization with weekly scalp DPC. Donation of samples came from alopecia patients who were 18 to 70 years old and suitable for DPC. Unfractionated whole blood yielded the extracted total RNA. General observations from the study: There was a positive correlation between PT1 expanded TCR counts and patch test score.

Germline-derived CDR1 and CDR2 are SQVTM and ANQGSEA. V lost 4 bases, J lost 2 bases, and 3 bases lay in between. This CDR3 has 12 residues. This clonotype occurred a few times. As yet, its antigen is unknown. This sequence was found in a woman in her 30s with alopecia areata. Some clones in this sample may be carry-over from other donors' samples. The chain is built from TRBV29-1 and TRBJ2-6; D is unresolved. The sample in question was whole blood, obtained in connection with sensitization to the hapten diphenylcyclopropenone (DPC). Written as DNA, the CDR3 is TGCAGCGTTGGGCCTGGGGCCAACGTCCTGACTTTC. Its translation: CSVGPGANVLTF. Based on the CDR3 plus reference TRBV29-1 and TRBJ2-6, the full variable domain is SAVISQKPSRDICQRGTSLTIQCQVDSQVTMMFWYRQQPGQSLTLIATANQGSEATYESGFVIDKFPISRPNLTFSTLTVSNMSPEDSSIYLCSVGPGANVLTFGAGSRLTVL.